The entry below gives a single T cell receptor (beta chain) sequence along with its context. Its antigen is undetermined. Germline assignment: CDR1 DFQATT and CDR2 SNEGSKA (reference sequence). This CDR3 contains 14 residues. Germline trimming cut 5 bases from V and 0 bases from J; bases unmatched to any gene: 6. The people who gave samples were healthy Caucasians from Russia, aged roughly 6 to 100. Researchers report isolating at least 6.5 million PBMCs per sample. This entry is derived from a study of blood T cells in healthy people across ages. Study-level results: It was held that diversity estimates obtained from one million T cells represented underestimates. TCR beta diversity was tightly associated with the proportion of naive T cells.

Using a J-beta primer mix together with a sample-barcoded 5' primer, a second PCR was run for roughly 6 to 12 cycles. MiXCR, applied by TCRdb to the 5' RACE reads, yields one record per CDR3 protein. This sample has 1,500,000 or so distinct CDR3 sequences, with 59% found just once. The sequence was collected from a man in his late teens or twenties in good health. The rearrangement uses TRBV20-1 and TRBJ2-7; 8 bases match TRBD2. The sequenced sample consisted of blood. In DNA form, the CDR3 reads TGCAGTGCTCCCGGGGGGGCCAACTCCTACGAGCAGTACTTC. Its protein product is CSAPGGANSYEQYF.